These T cell receptor beta chains were read from a single sample in a study of cytomegalovirus exposure and HLA in healthy donors. Sequencing was performed with immunoSEQ multiplex PCR; in TCRdb, only in-frame clones are kept and a portion is missing. The sample holds approximately 290,000 clones, approximately 80% seen once. Sequenced sample: PBMCs. Receptors originate from a girl under 10 years old in good health and CMV-seronegative. Each CDR3 is given with its conserved first and last residue. D genes are given only for firm matches. Some rows have no size entry. The others give once, few or many, or a class for an expanded clone.

j_call: TRBJ2-1
d_call: TRBD2
v_call: TRBV11-2
clone_size: NA
cdr3_nt: TGTGCCAGCAGCTGGGGGGGTAGCGGGAGACCTACCTACAATGAGCAGTTCTTC
cdr3_aa: CASSWGGSGRPTYNEQFF

j_call: TRBJ1-5
d_call: NA
v_call: TRBV6-1
clone_size: NA
cdr3_nt: TGTGCCAGCAGTCAAGATGGTTGGGGCGCCCAGCATTTT
cdr3_aa: CASSQDGWGAQHF

j_call: TRBJ2-7
d_call: TRBD2
v_call: TRBV4-2
clone_size: few
cdr3_nt: TGTGCCAGCAGCCAAGAAGGACTAGCGGGCTACTACGAGCAGTACTTC
cdr3_aa: CASSQEGLAGYYEQYF

j_call: TRBJ2-1
d_call: TRBD2
v_call: TRBV18
clone_size: once
cdr3_nt: TGTGCCAGCTCACCACGTAGTAGCGGGGGCCCCTCCTACAATGAGCAGTTCTTC
cdr3_aa: CASSPRSSGGPSYNEQFF

j_call: TRBJ1-3
d_call: TRBD1
v_call: TRBV30
clone_size: NA
cdr3_nt: TGTGCCTGGTGGCGACAGGGCCTGGTTGGAAACACCATATATTTT
cdr3_aa: CAWWRQGLVGNTIYF

j_call: TRBJ2-7
d_call: TRBD1
v_call: TRBV27
clone_size: NA
cdr3_nt: TGTGCCAGCAGTTTAGGGACAGACACCTACGAGCAGTACTTC
cdr3_aa: CASSLGTDTYEQYF

j_call: TRBJ2-5
d_call: TRBD1
v_call: TRBV15
clone_size: NA
cdr3_nt: TGTGCCACCAGCTGGGGAAGGACAGGGATTGGGGAGACCCAGTACTTC
cdr3_aa: CATSWGRTGIGETQYF

j_call: TRBJ2-7
d_call: NA
v_call: TRBV10-3
clone_size: NA
cdr3_nt: TGTGCCATCGGGGGGACAGCCTACGAGCAGTACTTC
cdr3_aa: CAIGGTAYEQYF

j_call: TRBJ1-2
d_call: NA
v_call: TRBV28
clone_size: NA
cdr3_nt: TGTGCCAGCAGCCCAGGGATGTTTGGCTACACCTTC
cdr3_aa: CASSPGMFGYTF

j_call: TRBJ1-2
d_call: NA
v_call: TRBV19
clone_size: few
cdr3_nt: TGTGCCAGTAGTACCTCCCCTCTCCCTCGGGGCTACACCTTC
cdr3_aa: CASSTSPLPRGYTF

j_call: TRBJ2-7
d_call: TRBD2
v_call: TRBV9
clone_size: NA
cdr3_nt: TGTGCCAGCAGCGTAGTAGCGGGAGGGGAGCAGTACTTC
cdr3_aa: CASSVVAGGEQYF

j_call: TRBJ2-1
d_call: TRBD1
v_call: TRBV5-1
clone_size: NA
cdr3_nt: TGCGCCAGCAGCTTGGTCAGGGGGACTGAGCAGTTCTTC
cdr3_aa: CASSLVRGTEQFF

j_call: TRBJ2-3
d_call: TRBD1
v_call: TRBV28
clone_size: few
cdr3_nt: TGTGCCAGCACCCCGGGACAGGGGCCAGATACGCAGTATTTT
cdr3_aa: CASTPGQGPDTQYF

j_call: TRBJ2-7
d_call: NA
v_call: TRBV14
clone_size: NA
cdr3_nt: TGTGCCAGCAGCCAAGAGGCGGCCCCGGTCTACGAGCAGTACTTC
cdr3_aa: CASSQEAAPVYEQYF

j_call: TRBJ2-2
d_call: TRBD2
v_call: TRBV9
clone_size: NA
cdr3_nt: TGTGCCAGCAGCCTTCGCTTAGCGGGGGCCGACACCGGGGAGCTGTTTTTT
cdr3_aa: CASSLRLAGADTGELFF

j_call: TRBJ2-3
d_call: NA
v_call: TRBV5-1
clone_size: NA
cdr3_nt: TGCGCCAGCAGCACCTTCCAGGGCGCAGGGGCCACAGATACGCAGTATTTT
cdr3_aa: CASSTFQGAGATDTQYF

j_call: TRBJ1-5
d_call: TRBD1
v_call: TRBV10-3
clone_size: NA
cdr3_nt: TGTGCCATCAGCAGACAGGGGGCAGGTAGCAATCAGCCCCAGCATTTT
cdr3_aa: CAISRQGAGSNQPQHF

j_call: TRBJ2-7
d_call: NA
v_call: TRBV6-5
clone_size: NA
cdr3_nt: TGTGCCAGCAGACCACCAGGGGTTAAGAACTACGAGCAGTACTTC
cdr3_aa: CASRPPGVKNYEQYF

j_call: TRBJ1-1
d_call: NA
v_call: TRBV5-1
clone_size: NA
cdr3_nt: TGCGCCAGCAGCTTCTCAGTCGCTCCTAGCATGAACACTGAAGCTTTCTTT
cdr3_aa: CASSFSVAPSMNTEAFF

j_call: TRBJ1-5
d_call: NA
v_call: TRBV7-2
clone_size: once
cdr3_nt: TGTGCCAGCAGCTTAGAGACTAATCAGCCCCAGCATTTT
cdr3_aa: CASSLETNQPQHF

j_call: TRBJ1-1
d_call: NA
v_call: TRBV6-5
clone_size: NA
cdr3_nt: TGTGCCAGCAGTTACCGCGGCAGGGGTCACACTGAAGCTTTCTTT
cdr3_aa: CASSYRGRGHTEAFF

j_call: TRBJ1-1
d_call: NA
v_call: TRBV5-5
clone_size: NA
cdr3_nt: TGTGCCAGCAGCCGGACTTTCGGGACAATGAACACTGAAGCTTTCTTT
cdr3_aa: CASSRTFGTMNTEAFF

j_call: TRBJ2-3
d_call: NA
v_call: TRBV28
clone_size: NA
cdr3_nt: TGTGCCAGCAGTTTACAAGGGACATTTACAGATACGCAGTATTTT
cdr3_aa: CASSLQGTFTDTQYF

j_call: TRBJ2-2
d_call: TRBD2
v_call: TRBV4-2
clone_size: NA
cdr3_nt: TGTGCCAGCAGCCAAGAGGGGGGACTAGCGGGAGGCGACACCGGGGAGCTGTTTTTT
cdr3_aa: CASSQEGGLAGGDTGELFF

j_call: TRBJ2-7
d_call: TRBD2
v_call: TRBV13
clone_size: NA
cdr3_nt: TGTGCCAGCAACTTGAGGGGTAGCGGGAGTTACCCCTACGAGCAGTACTTC
cdr3_aa: CASNLRGSGSYPYEQYF

j_call: TRBJ2-7
d_call: NA
v_call: TRBV2
clone_size: NA
cdr3_nt: TGTGCCAGCATTCCGGGAGGGACAGGGAAGAACTACGAGCAGTACTTC
cdr3_aa: CASIPGGTGKNYEQYF

j_call: TRBJ2-1
d_call: TRBD2
v_call: TRBV5-1
clone_size: NA
cdr3_nt: TGCGCCAGCAGCACCCCCGGGACTAGCATTTTTAAGGAGCAGTTCTTC
cdr3_aa: CASSTPGTSIFKEQFF

j_call: TRBJ2-3
d_call: TRBD2
v_call: TRBV12-5
clone_size: once
cdr3_nt: TGTGCTAGTGGCTTGCCTCCAAGCGGGACTTTAGGGACAGATACGCAGTATTTT
cdr3_aa: CASGLPPSGTLGTDTQYF

j_call: TRBJ2-7
d_call: NA
v_call: TRBV6-6
clone_size: NA
cdr3_nt: TGTGCCAGCAATCGTATAGGAGGGGGCGGCAGTTACGAGCAGTACTTC
cdr3_aa: CASNRIGGGGSYEQYF

j_call: TRBJ1-1
d_call: NA
v_call: TRBV10-3
clone_size: NA
cdr3_nt: TGTGCCATCAGTGAGGGGAATTCAGGGCAGAACACTGAAGCTTTCTTT
cdr3_aa: CAISEGNSGQNTEAFF

j_call: TRBJ2-7
d_call: TRBD2
v_call: TRBV13
clone_size: once
cdr3_nt: TGTGCCAGCAGAAGTAGCGGGGGGGCCTCCTACGAGCAGTACTTC
cdr3_aa: CASRSSGGASYEQYF

j_call: TRBJ1-2
d_call: TRBD1
v_call: TRBV4-1
clone_size: few
cdr3_nt: TGCGCCAGCAGCCAAGATAGACAGGGGTCGTACTATGGCTACACCTTC
cdr3_aa: CASSQDRQGSYYGYTF

j_call: TRBJ1-2
d_call: NA
v_call: TRBV10-1
clone_size: NA
cdr3_nt: TGCGCCAGCAGGGCCAGGGACACCGAGCACTATGGCTACACCTTC
cdr3_aa: CASRARDTEHYGYTF

j_call: TRBJ1-2
d_call: NA
v_call: TRBV6-6
clone_size: NA
cdr3_nt: TGTGCCAGCAGTCCAAAACAGGGATTCTACACCTTC
cdr3_aa: CASSPKQGFYTF

j_call: TRBJ2-1
d_call: TRBD2
v_call: TRBV2
clone_size: NA
cdr3_nt: TGTGCCAGCAGTGAAATTCTAGCGGGGTCCTACAATGAGCAGTTCTTC
cdr3_aa: CASSEILAGSYNEQFF

j_call: TRBJ2-3
d_call: TRBD2
v_call: TRBV5-1
clone_size: NA
cdr3_nt: TGCGCCAGCAGCTTTCCCTCGGGGGGGCCGGTGGCAGATACGCAGTATTTT
cdr3_aa: CASSFPSGGPVADTQYF

j_call: TRBJ2-1
d_call: TRBD2
v_call: TRBV29-1
clone_size: NA
cdr3_nt: TGCAGCGTTCTTTCTACCACTAGCGGGAGGATCTATGAGCAGTTCTTC
cdr3_aa: CSVLSTTSGRIYEQFF

j_call: TRBJ2-3
d_call: TRBD1
v_call: TRBV5-1
clone_size: NA
cdr3_nt: TGCGCCAGCAGGCGGGACCTGACAGGGGCCTCAGATACGCAGTATTTT
cdr3_aa: CASRRDLTGASDTQYF

j_call: TRBJ2-5
d_call: NA
v_call: TRBV10-3
clone_size: NA
cdr3_nt: TGTGCCATCAGTGATATTGGGGACTCGAGGCGGGCCCAGTACTTC
cdr3_aa: CAISDIGDSRRAQYF

j_call: TRBJ2-5
d_call: NA
v_call: TRBV30
clone_size: NA
cdr3_nt: TGTGCCTGGAGGAGATCGGTTTTCGTCCAAGAGACCCAGTACTTC
cdr3_aa: CAWRRSVFVQETQYF

j_call: TRBJ1-5
d_call: TRBD1
v_call: TRBV10-3
clone_size: few
cdr3_nt: TGTGCCATCACGGGACAGGCAAATCAGCCCCAGCATTTT
cdr3_aa: CAITGQANQPQHF